Listed here are 29 T cell receptor beta chains from one sample, sequenced in a study of T cells in Graves' hyperthyroidism and ophthalmopathy. Authors of the study amplified TCR beta CDR3 regions from RNA transcripts. When the TCR CDR3 underwent first-round RT-PCR, the HTBI primer set was used. TCRdb processed the multiplex PCR reads anew with MiXCR; each CDR3 protein has one entry. This sample has roughly 570,000 distinct CDR3 sequences, with just over 45% found just once. The sample consisted of peripheral blood or thyroid tissue (not recorded which). These receptors originate from an adult woman with Graves' disease, either hyperthyroidism or ophthalmopathy (not recorded which).

This clonotype was picked up many times. The rearrangement uses TRBV4-1 and TRBJ2-2; 10 positions agree with TRBD1. Germline CDR1 is MGHRA and CDR2 is YSYEKL. The CDR3 sequence is 16 residues long. Losses at the gene ends were 5 bases for V and 3 bases for J; bases not matched to a gene: 6. CDR3 residues: CASSERGQGYTGELFF. DNA of the CDR3: TGCGCCAGCAGCGAAAGGGGACAGGGGTACACCGGGGAGCTGTTTTTT.

The chain has TRBV3-1 and TRBJ2-7, with no clear D. The germline CDR1 and CDR2 sequences are LGHDT and YNNKEL (reference sequence). Trimming stripped 4 bases from V and 0 bases from J, with 19 bases between. The CDR3 is 17 residues long. The CDR3 sequence: CASSRSNNRARSYEQYF. DNA of the CDR3: TGTGCCAGCAGCCGTTCTAATAACCGGGCCCGCTCCTACGAGCAGTACTTC.

Comment on this clonotype: The junction departs from the called germline gene at one end, perhaps through a read error. The chain combines TRBV20-1 with TRBJ2-2; 8 bases agree with TRBD2. The CDR3 runs 15 residues. Germline V gene sequence: CDR1 DFQATT, CDR2 SNEGSKA (reference sequence). The CDR3 reads CSARLSGRGHNEQFF. The CDR3 DNA reads TGCAGTGCTAGACTAAGCGGGAGAGGGCACAATGAGCAGTTTTTT.

In nucleotides, the CDR3 is TGTGCCATCAGTGGTGGGGGGTTTTACGAGCAGTACTTC. It encodes CAISGGGFYEQYF. The chain joins TRBV10-3 to TRBJ2-7; D is possibly TRBD2 (6 bases). The V end lost 4 bases, the J end lost 4 bases, and 11 bases lay between the germline ends. In germline, CDR1 is ENHRY, CDR2 SYGVKD. The CDR3 spans 13 residues.

In nucleotides, the CDR3 is TGCGCCAGCAGTGAGATAAGACAGGGCGGTGGCTACACCTTC. Encoded protein: CASSEIRQGGGYTF. The gene calls are TRBV10-2 and TRBJ1-2; 7 nucleotides agree with TRBD1. CDR1 WSHSY and CDR2 SAAADI come from the germline V gene. The CDR3 covers 14 residues. V was pared by 2 bases and J by 7 bases, with 7 bases of the junction left unmatched.

V usage is TRBV12-3 or TRBV12-4 and J usage is TRBJ1-1, with TRBD1 matching over 9 bases. V trimming: 8 bases; J trimming: 3 bases; junction bases outside the gene matches: 7. CDR3 length: 14 amino acids. The CDR3 loop reads CASGTGTDYTEAFF. CDR3 DNA: TGTGCCAGCGGGACAGGGACCGACTACACTGAAGCTTTCTTT.

In regard to this clonotype: One end of the junction is discordant with germline, which a read error may explain. The chain links TRBV7-8 to TRBJ2-7; possibly TRBD1 for D (6 bases). Per the germline V gene, CDR1 is SGHVS and CDR2 is FQNEAQ. CDR3 size: 14 residues. CDR3 nucleotides: TGTGGCAGCAGCTCCGTAGGGGGATCGTACGAGCAGTACTTC. This sequence encodes CGSSSVGGSYEQYF.

This clonotype was seen repeatedly, ten times or more. The chain is built from TRBV20-1 and TRBJ2-7; 10 bases map to TRBD1. The CDR3 is made up of 16 amino acids. CDR1 and CDR2 (germline): DFQATT, SNEGSKA (reference sequence). With V trimmed by 0 bases and J by 4 bases, 9 bases remained unmatched. Here the CDR3 reads CSARDLGTGERYEQYF. CDR3 DNA: TGCAGTGCTAGAGACCTCGGGACAGGGGAGAGGTACGAGCAGTACTTC.

Details on this clonotype: The junction shows a germline mismatch at one end, possibly a read error. The V gene is TRBV5-1, the J gene TRBJ1-3; perhaps TRBD1 as D (6 bases). The CDR3 spans 16 residues. Germline CDR1 and CDR2: SGHRS and YFSETQ. CDR3 nucleotides: TGTGCCAGCAGCTCCCGACAGGCGAGCTCTGGAAACACCATATATTTT. This encodes CASSSRQASSGNTIYF.

This clonotype was detected only a few times. The chain couples TRBV7-2 to TRBJ2-5; 9 bases align to TRBD1. This CDR3 contains 15 residues. Unmatched junction bases numbered 9, after V lost 5 bases and J lost 5 bases. From germline, CDR1 is SGHTA and CDR2 FQGNSA. CDR3 loop: CASSLTRDRVETQYF. The CDR3 bases are TGTGCCAGCAGCCTAACCCGGGACAGGGTGGAGACCCAGTACTTC. Complete variable domain (other parts from reference TRBV7-2 and TRBJ2-5): GAGVSQSPSNKVTEKGKDVELRCDPISGHTALYWYRQSLGQGLEFLIYFQGNSAPDKSGLPSDRFSAERTGGSVSTLTIQRTQQEDSAVYLCASSLTRDRVETQYFGPGTRLLVL.

This clonotype occurred many times. The chain is built from TRBV5-1 and TRBJ1-6; D is ambiguous. Trimming pared 0 bases from V and 14 bases from J, leaving 15 bases between. Germline CDR1 is SGHRS and CDR2 is YFSETQ. The CDR3 is made up of 14 amino acids. CDR3 sequence (DNA): TGCGCCAGCAGCTTGGGAGCAGGTGACGAGGCCCTCCACTTT. Its translation is CASSLGAGDEALHF. The full variable domain, rest sourced from reference TRBV5-1 and TRBJ1-6, is KAGVTQTPRYLIKTRGQQVTLSCSPISGHRSVSWYQQTPGQGLQFLFEYFSETQRNKGNFPGRFSGRQFSNSRSEMNVSTLELGDSALYLCASSLGAGDEALHFGNGTRLTVT.

V usage is TRBV7-9 and J usage is TRBJ1-5, with D perhaps TRBD1 (5 bases). CDR3 size: 15 residues. The V and J ends lost 4 bases and 4 bases respectively, with 14 bases between them. Germline loops: CDR1 SEHNR, CDR2 FQNEAQ (reference sequence). CDR3 DNA: TGTGCCAGCAGCTGGATTACAGGAAATAATCAGCCCCAGCATTTT. Translated, it gives CASSWITGNNQPQHF.

The chain carries TRBV2 and TRBJ2-5, with D possibly being TRBD2 (7 bases). Trimming removed 10 bases at V and 3 bases at J, with 18 bases between. CDR3 length equals 14 residues. Germline CDR1 SNHLY, CDR2 FYNNEI. This chain's CDR3 is CATSGTTDEETQYF. CDR3 DNA: TGTGCCACCAGCGGGACAACGGACGAAGAGACCCAGTACTTC.

In this sample, this clonotype turned up many times. The chain joins TRBV10-3 to TRBJ1-3; weak D call: TRBD1 (6 bases). The V gene's germline CDR1 is ENHRY and CDR2 SYGVKD. Between the trimmed V and J ends, which lost 5 bases and 0 bases, there was a span of 11 bases. The CDR3 covers 15 residues. The CDR3 bases are TGTGCCATCAGTAGCGGACAGCCCTCTGGAAACACCATATATTTT. Protein sequence: CAISSGQPSGNTIYF.

The chain carries TRBV6-6 and TRBJ1-5, with 7 bases identical to TRBD1. Unmatched junction bases numbered 5, after V lost 5 bases and J lost 4 bases. From germline, CDR1 is MNHNY and CDR2 SVGAGI (reference sequence). This CDR3 has 14 residues. CDR3 amino acids: CASSPDRVNQPQHF. The CDR3 nucleotides are TGTGCCAGCAGTCCTGACAGGGTGAATCAGCCCCAGCATTTT.

As to this clonotype: The conserved final phenylalanine or tryptophan is absent from the CDR3, which likely points to a read error. The CDR3 nucleotides read TGCAGTGCTAGAGATCCAGTGAACTATGGCTACACCCTC. Translated, it gives CSARDPVNYGYTL. V gene TRBV20-1 combines with J gene TRBJ1-2, with D hard to call. The germline CDR1 and CDR2 sequences are DFQATT and SNEGSKA (reference sequence). V lost 0 bases and J 2 bases, leaving 7 bases between the germline ends. The CDR3 extends over 13 amino acids.

This clonotype came up a few times. V usage is TRBV24-1 and J usage is TRBJ2-6; TRBD2 might be the D (5 bases). V was shortened by 10 bases and J by 2 bases, with 8 bases between the two germline ends. From germline, CDR1 is KGHDR and CDR2 SFDVKD. The CDR3 runs 13 residues. DNA for the CDR3: TGTGCCACGGAGGTCCCTGGGGCCAACGTCCTGACTTTC. It yields the protein CATEVPGANVLTF.

The count of this clonotype is one. This chain uses TRBV7-9 with TRBJ2-4; D may be TRBD2 (6 bases). Germline CDR1 and CDR2: SEHNR and FQNEAQ (reference sequence). The CDR3 length is 15 residues. Trimming pared 4 bases from V and 4 bases from J, leaving 14 bases between. DNA for the CDR3: TGTGCCAGCAGCTCCGGGAGCCCACGAAAAAACATTCAGTACTTC. It specifies CASSSGSPRKNIQYF. The complete variable domain, with remaining parts taken from reference TRBV7-9 and TRBJ2-4, reads DTGVSQNPRHKITKRGQNVTFRCDPISEHNRLYWYRQTLGQGPEFLTYFQNEAQLEKSRLLSDRFSAERPKGSFSTLEIQRTEQGDSAMYLCASSSGSPRKNIQYFGAGTRLSVL.

In DNA form, the CDR3 reads TGCGCCAGCAGCCCGTGGGACAGAATCTACGAGCAGTACTTC. Protein: CASSPWDRIYEQYF. This chain links TRBV5-1 with TRBJ2-7; 7 bases are a match to TRBD1. Germline V gene sequence: CDR1 SGHRS, CDR2 YFSETQ. V shed 4 bases, J shed 3 bases, and the junction held 7 bases outside the gene matches. The CDR3 contains 14 residues.

The rearrangement uses TRBV20-1 and TRBJ1-2; 8 bases align to TRBD1. Germline values: CDR1 DFQATT, CDR2 SNEGSKA (reference sequence). This CDR3 is 13 amino acids long. V was clipped by 5 bases and J by 7 bases; unmatched bases: 9. The CDR3 DNA reads TGCAGTGCTGTCGGGACAGGAACCTTTGGCTACACCTTC. This translates into CSAVGTGTFGYTF.

This clonotype was picked up many times. This chain links TRBV15 with TRBJ1-5, with unresolved D. V shed 1 base and J shed 5 bases, with 6 bases lying between them. The CDR3 has 13 residues. Germline V lookup: CDR1 LNHNV, CDR2 YYDKDF (reference sequence). Here the CDR3 DNA reads TGTGCCACCAGCAGAGCGGATCATCAGCCCCAGCATTTT. It is translated as CATSRADHQPQHF.

This clonotype was picked up a small number of times. V and J are TRBV29-1 and TRBJ1-1; 10 bases line up with TRBD1. The ends lost 5 bases at V and 4 bases at J; junction bases unmatched: 4. This CDR3 has 13 amino acids. The germline CDR1 and CDR2 sequences are SQVTM and ANQGSEA. CDR3 sequence: CSVSWTGGTEAFF. The CDR3 coding sequence is TGCAGCGTTTCCTGGACAGGGGGCACTGAAGCTTTCTTT.

This clonotype was observed many times. The CDR3 DNA reads as TGTGCCAGCAGCGTAGGACTCCGCGGGGAGACCCAGTACTTC. Translated: CASSVGLRGETQYF. The gene calls are TRBV9 and TRBJ2-5; D is possibly TRBD2 (5 bases). V gave up 0 bases and J gave up 5 bases, with 11 bases separating them. Germline CDR1 SGDLS, CDR2 YYNGEE. The CDR3 consists of 14 residues.

The gene calls are TRBV29-1 and TRBJ1-2; possibly TRBD1 for D (6 bases). This CDR3 is 12 amino acids long. Germline values: CDR1 SQVTM, CDR2 ANQGSEA. Trimming stripped 8 bases from V and 4 bases from J, with 14 bases between. CDR3 residues: CSLRTAFYGYTF. The CDR3, as DNA: TGCAGCTTACGGACAGCCTTCTATGGCTACACCTTC.

This CDR3 reads CASSEKRETQYF. The DNA for the CDR3 is TGCGCCAGCAGTGAAAAAAGGGAGACCCAGTACTTC. The rearrangement links TRBV10-1 to TRBJ2-5; D is undetermined. The CDR3 loop spans 12 amino acids. Trimming stripped 3 bases from V and 5 bases from J, with 7 bases between. Germline CDR1 reads WNHNN; CDR2 reads SYGVQD (reference sequence).

Of note for this clonotype: A read error may produce the germline difference seen at one junction end. The rearrangement joins TRBV7-7 to TRBJ2-6; D remains unclear. The germline V gene encodes CDR1 SSHAT and CDR2 FNYEAQ (reference sequence). The CDR3 loop spans 13 amino acids. CDR3 sequence (DNA): TGTGCCAGCAGCAAGTCTGTGGCCAACGTCCTGACTTTC. This translates into CASSKSVANVLTF.

Points on this clonotype: One junction end does not reproduce the germline sequence, and a read error may be involved. This chain joins TRBV7-3 and TRBJ1-4; unclear D gene. Germline assignment: CDR1 SGHTA and CDR2 FQGTGA. CDR3 length: 15 amino acids. CDR3 DNA: TGTGCCAACAGCTTAGCCGACCAAGAAGCGGAAAAACTGTTTTTT. This gives the protein CANSLADQEAEKLFF. Filled out from reference TRBV7-3 and TRBJ1-4, the complete variable domain reads GAGVSQTPSNKVTEKGKYVELRCDPISGHTALYWYRQSLGQGPEFLIYFQGTGAADDSGLPNDRFFAVRPEGSVSTLKIQRTERGDSAVYLCANSLADQEAEKLFFGSGTQLSVL.

This chain links TRBV7-6 with TRBJ1-2; tentative D call: TRBD1 (6 bases). Germline V gene sequence: CDR1 SGHVS, CDR2 FNYEAQ. This CDR3 is built from 15 residues. DNA for the CDR3: TGTGCTAGAGACCGTATGGGGGCTCAAGAGTATGGCTACACCTTC. This encodes CARDRMGAQEYGYTF. Full variable domain (missing parts from reference TRBV7-6 and TRBJ1-2): GAGVSQSPRYKVTKRGQDVALRCDPISGHVSLYWYRQALGQGPEFLTYFNYEAQQDKSGLPNDRFSAERPEGSISTLTIQRTEQRDSAMYRCARDRMGAQEYGYTFGSGTRLTVV.

The gene calls are TRBV2 and TRBJ2-6; D may correspond to TRBD1 or TRBD2 (5 bases each). This CDR3 is 14 amino acids long. Germline V gene data show CDR1 as SNHLY and CDR2 as FYNNEI. Trimming took 6 bases from V and 15 from J, leaving 21 bases between them. The CDR3 region is CASSPRGLEEPLTF. Written as DNA, the CDR3 is TGTGCCAGCAGCCCGAGGGGCCTGGAGGAGCCCCTGACTTTC.